This T cell receptor beta chain was identified in a study of control samples from healthy donors and cancer patients. Clones were read by immunoSEQ multiplex PCR, and TCRdb kept only the in-frame ones, dropping some. This sample has some 150,000 clones; around 95% occur once, and the top ten carry roughly 4.3%. The ends were cut back, 4 bases at V and 2 bases at J, with 17 bases in the middle. The CDR3 extends over 16 amino acids. Germline values: CDR1 SGHAT, CDR2 FQNNGV. The TCR was taken from a woman in her fifties or sixties in good health. This chain connects TRBV11-2 to TRBJ1-1; D uncertain. Sequencing input: blood. The CDR3 loop reads CASSSIKVGFNTEAFF. The CDR3 bases are TGTGCCAGCAGCTCAATAAAAGTAGGATTTAACACTGAAGCTTTCTTT.